The sequence of this T cell receptor (beta chain) was determined in a study of blood T cell repertoires in COVID-19. The wider study: The study drew acute and convalescent COVID-19 samples from the United States, Italy and Spain. The cDNA or gDNA used as material had been derived from T cells, B-cell-depleted T cells, or PBMCs.

Original data processing: Nucleated cell number was recorded as an estimate derived from reference gene primer amplification. The protocol was immunoSEQ multiplex PCR, while the TCRdb copy is restricted to in-frame clones and leaves out a portion. Clonal size and the V and J genes are those of that table, whereas D and trimming came from the DNA. The sample has around 120,000 clones; approximately 84% are singletons. The length of the CDR3 is 14 residues. The germline V gene has CDR1 MDHEN and CDR2 SYDVKM. The V gene end was trimmed by 5 bases and the J gene end by 7 bases; junction bases not matched to a gene: 6.

This TCR was sampled from a man aged 70-80 years with active or convalescent COVID-19. Specimen: peripheral blood. The genes are TRBV28 and TRBJ1-2, with 11 bases matching TRBD1. This CDR3 reads CASSLGQGVSGYTF. The CDR3 DNA sequence: TGTGCCAGCAGTCTGGGACAGGGGGTAAGTGGCTACACCTTC.